This T cell receptor beta chain was observed in a study of PD-1 blockade in mismatch repair-deficient tumors. Points from the study as a whole: Rapid post-treatment expansion, then contraction, generally preceding radiologic response, marked tumor-resident clones.

PCR or immunohistochemistry showed mismatch repair deficiency in every enrolled patient. TCR sequencing covered a few patients who responded to pembrolizumab. The germline V gene has CDR1 SGHTA and CDR2 FQGNSA. The CDR3 contains 11 residues. Trimming left V 5 bases short and J 4 bases short, with 6 bases between. Turning to this clone: The antigen remains undetermined.

Data came from immunoSEQ multiplex PCR; TCRdb stores just in-frame clones and leaves some out. The top ten hold 17% of the sample, which has about 22,000 clones, roughly four fifths seen once. This chain connects TRBV7-2 to TRBJ2-7; D gene ambiguous. The clonotype was recovered from an adult with mismatch repair-deficient cancer. The sample here was peripheral blood, taken 2 weeks after starting pembrolizumab. CDR3 sequence reads: CASSLMYEQYF. DNA for the CDR3: TGTGCCAGCAGCCTCATGTACGAGCAGTACTTC.